This T cell receptor beta chain was recorded in a study of T cells after yellow fever vaccination. Germline V gene lookup returns CDR1 SGHDT and CDR2 YYEEEE. The CDR3 totals 15 residues. Trimming took off 2 bases at V and 0 bases at J, with 11 bases between the two ends. This clonotype was seen at least ten times. Synthesis of TCR cDNA relied on 5'RACE template switching, which attached a universal primer site and UMIs. One entry per CDR3 protein results from TCRdb running MiXCR on the 5' RACE reads. The repertoire holds 250,000 or so distinct CDR3 sequences, approximately 3.8% seen once, with roughly a fifth in the top ten.

The sequence derives from a man aged 18 to 30 who received the YFV17D yellow fever vaccine. Sequenced material: PBMCs, taken 15 days after the yellow fever booster vaccination. V is TRBV5-6 and J is TRBJ1-2, with D unclear. CDR3 sequence reads: CASSFILAANYGYTF. DNA for the CDR3: TGTGCCAGCAGCTTTATATTGGCAGCTAACTATGGCTACACCTTC.